This T cell receptor beta chain stems from a study of T cell repertoires in cytomegalovirus infection. Germline CDR1 SGHTA, CDR2 FQGTGA. CDR3 length: 15 residues. V was clipped by 5 bases and J by 7 bases; unmatched bases: 12. Comment on this clonotype: Antigen unknown.

TCRdb re-called the reads with MiXCR, one entry per CDR3 protein. The table lists 200,000 to 250,000 distinct CDR3 sequences, about 39% of them singletons. The chain carries TRBV7-3 and TRBJ2-7; the match to TRBD2 covers 9 bases. This material consisted of CD8+ T cells from cultured PBMCs, taken from culture after CMV antigen stimulation. The TCR comes from a human donor in good health (CMV status not recorded). Some clones in this sample may be carry-over from other donors' samples. The CDR3 region has the DNA TGTGCCAGCAGCCCGATAGCGGGGGTGACTATTGAGCAGTACTTC. Encoded protein: CASSPIAGVTIEQYF.